Detailed here is one T cell receptor (beta chain). Seattle cases were enrolled at active infection and followed longitudinally. Losses at the gene ends were 0 bases for V and 5 bases for J; bases not matched to a gene: 13. Germline values: CDR1 LNHDA, CDR2 SQIVND (reference sequence). The CDR3 contains 18 residues. The sample is drawn from a study of blood T cell repertoires in COVID-19. Overall study context: The origin of the acute and convalescent COVID-19 samples was the United States, Italy and Spain. Sources were T cells, B-cell-depleted T cells, or PBMCs; the material itself was cDNA or gDNA.

The authors' processing: Nucleated cell counts were estimated from reference gene primer amplification. Some clones are missing from TCRdb's copy, which holds only in-frame ones; the method was immunoSEQ multiplex PCR. V and J calls and clone size are as listed in that table; D and trimming were resolved from the DNA. The sample has 100,000 to 150,000 clones; 92% are singletons. The J gene is TRBJ2-5, the V gene TRBV19; 9 nucleotides line up with TRBD2. The sample taken for sequencing was peripheral blood. The sequence derives from a man aged 45-65 years with COVID-19, enrolled during active disease. The CDR3 DNA sequence: TGTGCCAGTAGTATAGATCTACCAGCGGGAGGCTTCGGGGAGACCCAGTACTTC. This encodes CASSIDLPAGGFGETQYF. The full variable domain, completed using reference TRBV19 and TRBJ2-5, is DGGITQSPKYLFRKEGQNVTLSCEQNLNHDAMYWYRQDPGQGLRLIYYSQIVNDFQKGDIAEGYSVSREKKESFPLTVTSAQKNPTAFYLCASSIDLPAGGFGETQYFGPGTRLLVL.